This T cell receptor beta chain was documented in a study of CD8+ T cells in alopecia areata. This clone was seen more than once but under ten times. The antigen remains unidentified. Germline V CDR1 and CDR2: SQVTM, ANQGSEA. CDR3 length: 13 amino acids. V was shortened by 6 bases and J by 1 base, with 13 bases between the two germline ends. Obtained from alopecia areata patients were lesional scalp punch biopsies along with peripheral blood. Study conclusions and caveats: Scalp data also include sequences from resident alphabeta T cells of normal skin. For lesional scalp, especially alopecia totalis/universalis, clonality was higher than in normal scalp. Between patients, shared TCR sequences were less clear than in mice. This was possibly due in part to HLA diversity in the patient population.

Reverse transcription of extracted RNA yielded cDNA, which provided the sequencing template. Data came from immunoSEQ multiplex PCR; TCRdb stores just in-frame clones and leaves some out. The table shows 65,000 to 90,000 clones, with about 51% occurring only once. This receptor was taken from a human donor with alopecia areata. This chain connects TRBV29-1 to TRBJ2-7; tentatively, D is TRBD1 (5 bases). The source material was NKG2D-high CD8+ T cells sorted from blood. The DNA for the CDR3 is TGCAGCGTCAAAATATCAGGGTCCTACGAGCAGTACTTC. As protein: CSVKISGSYEQYF.